These 22 T cell receptor beta chains came from one sample sequenced in a study of T cells in Graves' hyperthyroidism and ophthalmopathy. RNA transcripts were the template for amplifying TCR beta CDR3 regions. Researchers ran a first-round RT-PCR on the TCR CDR3 using the HTBI primer set. TCRdb re-called the multiplex PCR reads through MiXCR, storing one row per CDR3 protein. Counted here are over 250,000 distinct CDR3 sequences, about 20% occurring once; the ten biggest clones make up approximately 60%. The material sequenced was blood. These receptors all stem from a man younger than 40 with Graves' ophthalmopathy.

This clonotype has just a few counts. The chain combines TRBV24-1 with TRBJ1-5; D is perhaps TRBD1 (6 bases). The CDR3 extends over 16 amino acids. Germline V gene lookup returns CDR1 KGHDR and CDR2 SFDVKD. The germline V and J ends were trimmed by 3 bases and 2 bases, with 13 bases remaining between them. The CDR3 sequence is CATSDGTGRGNQPQHF. For the CDR3, the DNA is TGTGCCACCAGTGATGGTACAGGGAGGGGCAATCAGCCCCAGCATTTT.

This clonotype occurred a few times. This chain links TRBV2 with TRBJ2-1; 8 nucleotides match TRBD2. The V gene's germline CDR1 is SNHLY and CDR2 FYNNEI. This CDR3 spans 14 amino acids. V dropped 2 bases and J dropped 9; count of bases not matched to a gene: 6. This chain's CDR3 is CASSEWTSRVEQFF. The CDR3 region has the DNA TGTGCCAGCAGTGAATGGACTAGCCGGGTTGAGCAGTTCTTC.

The chain carries TRBV4-1 and TRBJ1-1; a possible D gene is TRBD1 (6 bases). From germline, CDR1 is MGHRA and CDR2 YSYEKL. This CDR3 contains 16 residues. The V end was cut by 1 base, the J end by 3 bases, with 15 bases between. CDR3 nucleotides: TGCGCCAGCAGCCAAGTTCGTAGCCAGGGGTACACTGAAGCTTTCTTT. This translates into CASSQVRSQGYTEAFF.

This clonotype was seen repeatedly, ten times or more. This chain links TRBV28 with TRBJ2-7, with TRBD2 matching 10 bases. Germline CDR1 and CDR2: MDHEN and SYDVKM. The CDR3 totals 15 residues. Unmatched junction bases numbered 10, after V lost 5 bases and J lost 6 bases. CDR3 sequence reads: CASSLGAAGGSEQYF. The CDR3 nucleotides are TGTGCCAGCAGTCTAGGGGCAGCGGGAGGGAGCGAGCAGTACTTC. Supplemented by reference TRBV28 and TRBJ2-7, the full variable domain reads DVKVTQSSRYLVKRTGEKVFLECVQDMDHENMFWYRQDPGLGLRLIYFSYDVKMKEKGDIPEGYSVSREKKERFSLILESASTNQTSMYLCASSLGAAGGSEQYFGPGTRLTVT.

This clonotype was seen only a few times. A much larger clone is a single base away; this may be a read error. The chain employs TRBV11-2 and TRBJ2-7; the D is unclear. The CDR3 has 15 residues. Trimming stripped 5 bases from V and 0 bases from J, with 14 bases between. Germline-derived CDR1 and CDR2 are SGHAT and FQNNGV. The CDR3 protein is CASSPTEQTSYEQYF. In nucleotides, the CDR3 is TGTGCCAGCAGCCCCACCGAGCAGACCTCCTACGAGCAGTACTTC.

This clonotype was counted between two and nine times. V is TRBV28 and J is TRBJ1-1, with 8 positions matching TRBD1. Trimming at V came to 5 bases and at J to 10 bases, leaving 6 bases not matched to a gene. CDR1 is MDHEN, CDR2 SYDVKM, per germline. CDR3 length equals 12 residues. The CDR3 nucleotides are TGTGCCAGCAGTCTAATACAGGGGGGAGCTTTCTTT. Protein product: CASSLIQGGAFF.

The CDR3 DNA follows: TGTGCCAGCAGCGTAGCGGAGCGCTCCTACGAGCAGTACTTC. Protein: CASSVAERSYEQYF. The rearrangement links TRBV9 to TRBJ2-7, with unresolved D. V was clipped by 0 bases and J by 0 bases, with 7 bases between them. The length of the CDR3 is 14 residues. Germline CDR1 is SGDLS and CDR2 is YYNGEE.

In this sample, this clonotype turned up a few times. This chain uses TRBV5-1 with TRBJ2-5; weak D call: TRBD2 (6 bases). The germline V gene encodes CDR1 SGHRS and CDR2 YFSETQ. V was cut by 4 bases and J by 3 bases, with 19 bases left in between. CDR3 length: 16 residues. The chain's CDR3 is CASSVRSPGAEETQYF. The CDR3 nucleotides are TGCGCCAGCAGCGTCAGATCCCCGGGAGCGGAAGAGACCCAGTACTTC.

This clonotype showed up just a few times. The chain has TRBV29-1 and TRBJ1-2, with D perhaps TRBD1 (5 bases). This CDR3 is built from 15 residues. Between the trimmed V and J ends, which lost 0 bases and 0 bases, there was a span of 11 bases. In germline, CDR1 is SQVTM, CDR2 ANQGSEA. CDR3 DNA sequence: TGCAGCGTTGAAGATCCCCGGGACGCTAACTATGGCTACACCTTC. Translation gives CSVEDPRDANYGYTF.

The chain couples TRBV27 to TRBJ2-3, with 9 bases aligning to TRBD2. The germline gives CDR1 MNHEY, CDR2 SMNVEV (reference sequence). Losses at the gene ends were 2 bases for V and 5 bases for J; bases not matched to a gene: 11. The CDR3 consists of 17 residues. As DNA, the CDR3 is TGTGCCAGCAGTTTACCCCGAACTAGCGGGTTTGGAGATACGCAGTATTTT. Translating it yields CASSLPRTSGFGDTQYF.

This clonotype was detected only a few times. This chain uses TRBV25-1 with TRBJ1-6; 7 positions agree with TRBD1. Germline CDR1 and CDR2: MGHDK and SYGVNS. The CDR3 consists of 16 residues. Trimming removed 2 bases from V and 10 bases from J; junction bases left unmatched: 11. CDR3 DNA sequence: TGTGCCAGCAGTGAAGGGACAGCCATTGGGTTCTCACCCCTCCACTTT. Its protein is CASSEGTAIGFSPLHF. The entire variable domain, with the rest obtained from reference TRBV25-1 and TRBJ1-6, is as follows: EADIYQTPRYLVIGTGKKITLECSQTMGHDKMYWYQQDPGMELHLIHYSYGVNSTEKGDLSSESTVSRIRTEHFPLTLESARPSHTSQYLCASSEGTAIGFSPLHFGNGTRLTVT.

The chain is built from TRBV20-1 and TRBJ2-3, with 8 bases lining up with TRBD2. The germline gives CDR1 DFQATT, CDR2 SNEGSKA (reference sequence). Trimming at V came to 6 bases and at J to 1 base, leaving 6 bases not matched to a gene. There are 14 residues in the CDR3. The CDR3 coding sequence is TGCAGTGCCCCCCGGGAGGGAGGCACAGATACGCAGTATTTT. It specifies CSAPREGGTDTQYF.

V gene TRBV6-5 combines with J gene TRBJ1-1, with D hard to call. V was trimmed by 0 bases and J by 6 bases, leaving 5 bases between them. CDR1 is MNHEY and CDR2 is SVGAGI in the germline V gene. The length of the CDR3 is 12 residues. CDR3 nucleotides: TGTGCCAGCAGTTACTCGGGGTCTGAAGCTTTCTTT. Translating gives CASSYSGSEAFF.

This clonotype was counted only a few times. CDR3 nucleotide sequence: TGTGCCACCAGTGATTCCAACGACAGGGGGAAAAAAGAGACCCAGTACTTC. Amino acids: CATSDSNDRGKKETQYF. The chain employs TRBV24-1 and TRBJ2-5; 9 bases align to TRBD1. This CDR3 is built from 17 residues. Germline-derived CDR1 and CDR2 are KGHDR and SFDVKD. V was clipped by 2 bases and J by 3 bases; unmatched bases: 9.

The rearrangement uses TRBV27 and TRBJ2-1; the match to TRBD2 covers 9 bases. Per germline, CDR1 MNHEY and CDR2 SMNVEV (reference sequence). The CDR3 has 15 amino acids. J lost 8 bases, V lost 6 bases, and 11 bases had no gene match. The CDR3 loop is CASSPGVAGEDEQFF. Written as DNA, the CDR3 is TGTGCCAGCAGCCCCGGGGTAGCGGGAGAGGATGAGCAGTTCTTC.

This clonotype was observed at least ten times. The chain employs TRBV12-3 or TRBV12-4 and TRBJ2-7, with 8 positions matching TRBD1. The CDR3 contains 13 residues. The V gene end was trimmed by 6 bases and the J gene end by 8 bases; junction bases not matched to a gene: 9. As DNA, the CDR3 is TGTGCCAGCAGCAGGGGGCGCGGGTTGCAGCAGTACTTC. Protein sequence: CASSRGRGLQQYF.

This clonotype was recorded once. A single base separates this from a much larger clone, so it may be a read error. V gene TRBV12-3 or TRBV12-4 combines with J gene TRBJ2-7; 10 bases align to TRBD2. V shed 8 bases and J 3 bases; nucleotides not matched to a gene: 13. The CDR3 has 16 amino acids. The CDR3 here is CASGRDSGRNVYEQYF. In DNA, the CDR3 is TGTGCCAGCGGTAGAGATAGCGGGAGGAACGTCTACGAGCAGTACTTC.

The table lists this clonotype with a few counts. The V gene is TRBV12-5, the J gene TRBJ2-1; 9 positions match TRBD1. The CDR3 is 15 amino acids. Germline CDR1 reads LGHNT; CDR2 reads FRNRAP. V shed 0 bases and J 8 bases; nucleotides not matched to a gene: 5. The CDR3 DNA is TGTGCTAGTGGTTTGGTAAGGACAGGGGTCGATGAGCAGTTCTTC. It encodes CASGLVRTGVDEQFF.

The rearrangement uses TRBV7-3 and TRBJ2-3, with D hard to call. CDR3 length equals 15 residues. Germline CDR1 SGHTA, CDR2 FQGTGA. V was shortened by 2 bases and J by 4 bases, with 13 bases between the two germline ends. CDR3 bases: TGTGCCAGCAGCTTAGGAAGCGACGAAGCAGATACGCAGTATTTT. Translating gives CASSLGSDEADTQYF.

This clonotype came up a few times. The chain has TRBV20-1 and TRBJ1-5, with D possibly TRBD1 on 5 matching bases. The V end lost 6 bases, the J end lost 5 bases, and 11 bases lay between the germline ends. Germline CDR1 reads DFQATT; CDR2 reads SNEGSKA (reference sequence). The CDR3 extends over 12 amino acids. The CDR3 here is CSAGRDHQPQHF. The CDR3 DNA follows: TGCAGTGCCGGCAGGGATCATCAGCCCCAGCATTTT.

The table lists this clonotype with many counts. The genes are TRBV3-1 and TRBJ1-6; 10 positions agree with TRBD1. J lost 10 bases, V lost 1 base, and 1 base had no gene match. CDR3 length: 14 residues. Per germline, CDR1 LGHDT and CDR2 YNNKEL (reference sequence). In DNA, the CDR3 is TGTGCCAGCAGCCAAGGACAGGGGGCCTCACCCCTCCACTTT. Translation: CASSQGQGASPLHF.

The V and J genes are TRBV6-1 and TRBJ2-6, with 9 bases identical to TRBD1. This CDR3 spans 18 amino acids. Germline trimming cut 10 bases from V and 0 bases from J; bases unmatched to any gene: 13. CDR1 MNHNS and CDR2 SASEGT come from the germline V gene. This CDR3 is CAIRASGTGTSGANVLTF. The CDR3, as DNA: TGTGCCATCAGAGCCTCCGGGACAGGGACCTCTGGGGCCAACGTCCTGACTTTC.